The present entry profiles one T cell receptor beta chain with its context. Antigen unknown. These data originate in a study of shared clonotypes between healthy human individuals. The test was conducted at deep level. Splitting of each subset's genomic DNA was done evenly across several immunoSEQ plates. Sequencing was performed with immunoSEQ multiplex PCR; in TCRdb, only in-frame clones are kept and a portion is missing. The table shows approximately 340,000 clones, with over 65% occurring only once. Study-wide findings and caveats: For naive CD4 cells, roughly 5% of clonotypes were shared across a handful of donors.

Germline CDR1 is SGHAT and CDR2 is FQNNGV. Trimming removed 1 base from V and 0 bases from J; junction bases left unmatched: 3. This CDR3 comprises 16 residues. The chain uses TRBV11-2 and TRBJ2-5; TRBD2 matches 9 bases. The clonotype was recovered from a man aged 25 to 45 in good health. Material: memory CD4+ T cells sorted from blood. Subset given: CD45RA-negative fraction. CDR3 amino acids: CASSLVASGNQETQYF. As DNA, the CDR3 is TGTGCCAGCAGCTTAGTGGCTAGCGGGAACCAAGAGACCCAGTACTTC.